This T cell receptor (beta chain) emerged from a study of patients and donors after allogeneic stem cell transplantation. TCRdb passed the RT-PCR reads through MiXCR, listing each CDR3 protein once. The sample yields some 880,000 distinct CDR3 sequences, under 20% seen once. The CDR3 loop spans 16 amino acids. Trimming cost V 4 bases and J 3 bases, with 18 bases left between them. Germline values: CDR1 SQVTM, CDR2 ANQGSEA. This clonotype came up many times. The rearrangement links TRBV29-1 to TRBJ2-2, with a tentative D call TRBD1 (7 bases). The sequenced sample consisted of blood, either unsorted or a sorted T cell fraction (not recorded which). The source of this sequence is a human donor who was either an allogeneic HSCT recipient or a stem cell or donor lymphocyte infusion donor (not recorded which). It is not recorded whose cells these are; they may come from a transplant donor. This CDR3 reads CSVARGRDRYTGELFF. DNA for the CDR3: TGCAGCGTTGCTAGGGGGCGGGATCGATACACCGGGGAGCTGTTTTTT.